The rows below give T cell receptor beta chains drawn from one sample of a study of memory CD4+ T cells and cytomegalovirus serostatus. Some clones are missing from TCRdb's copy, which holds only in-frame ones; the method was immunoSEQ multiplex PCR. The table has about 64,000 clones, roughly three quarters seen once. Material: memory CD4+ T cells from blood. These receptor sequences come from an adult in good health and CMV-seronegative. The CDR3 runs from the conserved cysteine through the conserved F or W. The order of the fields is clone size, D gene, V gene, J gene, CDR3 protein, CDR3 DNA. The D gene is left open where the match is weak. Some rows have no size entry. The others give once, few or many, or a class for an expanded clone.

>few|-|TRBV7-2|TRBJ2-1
CASSPGVRGNEQFF
TGTGCCAGCAGCCCAGGGGTAAGGGGCAATGAGCAGTTCTTC
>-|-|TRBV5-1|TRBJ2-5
CASSLYGDRGTQYF
TGCGCCAGCAGCTTGTATGGGGATCGGGGGACCCAGTACTTC
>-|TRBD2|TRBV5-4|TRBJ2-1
CASSRGGAIPNEQFF
TGTGCCAGCAGTCGCGGGGGGGCCATCCCCAATGAGCAGTTCTTC
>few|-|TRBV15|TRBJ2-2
CATSRGLTGVWGTGELFF
TGTGCCACCAGCAGGGGACTCACAGGGGTGTGGGGCACCGGGGAGCTGTTTTTT
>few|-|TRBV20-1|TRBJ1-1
CSARGPLRAFF
TGCAGTGCTAGGGGCCCCCTGAGAGCTTTCTTT
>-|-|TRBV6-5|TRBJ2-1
CASSTYNEQFF
TGTGCCAGCAGTACCTACAATGAGCAGTTCTTC
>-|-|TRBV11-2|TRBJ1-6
CASSLSSDRSSPLHF
TGTGCCAGCAGCTTAAGTAGCGACAGGAGTTCACCCCTCCACTTT
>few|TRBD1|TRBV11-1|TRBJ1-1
CASTKGQGATEAFF
TGTGCCAGCACTAAAGGACAGGGCGCCACTGAAGCTTTCTTT
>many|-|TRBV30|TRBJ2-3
CAWSVGQSWDTQYF
TGTGCCTGGAGTGTCGGACAGTCCTGGGATACGCAGTATTTT
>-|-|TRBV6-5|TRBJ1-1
CASNRVKNTEAFF
TGTGCCAGCAATAGAGTTAAGAACACTGAAGCTTTCTTT
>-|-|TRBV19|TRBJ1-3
CGTGTGHSGNTIYF
TGTGGTACGGGAACAGGTCACTCTGGAAACACCATATATTTT
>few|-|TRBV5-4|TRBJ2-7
CASSQDSLSYEQYF
TGTGCCAGCAGCCAGGACAGTCTCTCCTACGAGCAGTACTTC
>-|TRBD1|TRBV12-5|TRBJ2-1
CASGLVSGGTQFF
TGTGCTAGTGGTTTGGTCTCAGGGGGCACGCAGTTCTTC
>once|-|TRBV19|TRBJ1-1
CASSIMGTTEAFF
TGTGCCAGTAGTATCATGGGGACCACTGAAGCTTTCTTT
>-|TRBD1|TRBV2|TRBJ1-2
CASRAGGGYTF
TGTGCCAGCAGAGCAGGGGGTGGCTACACCTTC
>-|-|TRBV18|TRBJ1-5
CASSLGTSNQPQHF
TGTGCCAGCTCACTGGGGACAAGCAATCAGCCCCAGCATTTT